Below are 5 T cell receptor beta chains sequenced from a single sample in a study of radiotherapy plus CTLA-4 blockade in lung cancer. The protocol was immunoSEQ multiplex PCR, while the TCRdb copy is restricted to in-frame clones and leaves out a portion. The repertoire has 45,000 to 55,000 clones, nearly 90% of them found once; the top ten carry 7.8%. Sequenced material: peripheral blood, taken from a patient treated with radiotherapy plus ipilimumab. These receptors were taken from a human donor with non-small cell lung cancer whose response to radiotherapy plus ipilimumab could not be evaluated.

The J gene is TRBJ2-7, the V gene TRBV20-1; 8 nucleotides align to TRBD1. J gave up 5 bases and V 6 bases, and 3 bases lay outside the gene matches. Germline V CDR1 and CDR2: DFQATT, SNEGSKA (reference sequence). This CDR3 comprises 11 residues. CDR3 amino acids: CSAKDRDEQYF. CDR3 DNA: TGCAGTGCCAAGGACAGGGACGAGCAGTACTTC.

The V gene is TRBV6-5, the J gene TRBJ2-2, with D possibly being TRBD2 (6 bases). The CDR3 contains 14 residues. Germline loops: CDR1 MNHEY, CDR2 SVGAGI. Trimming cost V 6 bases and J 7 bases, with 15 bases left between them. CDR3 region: CASRRDSMGGELFF. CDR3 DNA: TGTGCCAGCAGGAGGGACTCAATGGGCGGGGAGCTGTTTTTT.

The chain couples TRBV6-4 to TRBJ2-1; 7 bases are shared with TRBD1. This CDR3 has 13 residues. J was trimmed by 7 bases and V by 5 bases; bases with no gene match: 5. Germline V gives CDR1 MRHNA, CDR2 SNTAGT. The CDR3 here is CASSSDRRNEQFF. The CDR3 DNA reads TGTGCCAGCAGTTCGGACAGGAGGAATGAGCAGTTCTTC.

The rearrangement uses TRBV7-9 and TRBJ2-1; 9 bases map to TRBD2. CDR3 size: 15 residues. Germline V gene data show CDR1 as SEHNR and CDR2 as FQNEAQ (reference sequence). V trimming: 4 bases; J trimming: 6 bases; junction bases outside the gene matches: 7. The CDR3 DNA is TGTGCCAGCAGCTCCTGGACTAGCGTTGCCAATGAGCAGTTCTTC. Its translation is CASSSWTSVANEQFF.

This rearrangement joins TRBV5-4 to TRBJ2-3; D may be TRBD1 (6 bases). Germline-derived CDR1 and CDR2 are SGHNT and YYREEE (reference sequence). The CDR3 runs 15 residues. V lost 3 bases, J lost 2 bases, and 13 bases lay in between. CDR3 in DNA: TGTGCCAGCAGCTCATCCGGACAGCCCACAGATACGCAGTATTTT. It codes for CASSSSGQPTDTQYF.